This T cell receptor beta chain was sequenced for a study of vaccination effects on CD4 cells after COVID-19. Profiled with immunoSEQ multiplex PCR; TCRdb holds only in-frame clones, not every one. The sample lists about 55,000 clones, about two thirds occurring once. V lost 5 bases, J lost 7 bases, and 9 bases lay in between. The CDR3 length is 12 residues. Looked up from germline, CDR1 is SEHNR and CDR2 is FQNEAQ (reference sequence). Viral peptide pools were used in the ViraFEST assay to expand antigen-specific CD4+ T cells, and sequencing came afterward. Following culture for approximately 11 days, CD4+ T cells were isolated. None of these healthy vaccinees had been infected with SARS-CoV-2 before vaccination. A note on this clone: The antigen is unknown.

The J gene is TRBJ2-1, the V gene TRBV7-9; D is uncertain. This clonotype was sampled from a human donor who received a COVID-19 vaccine. The sequenced sample was CD4+ T cells from PBMCs cultured with SARS-CoV-2 spike peptides, obtained before COVID-19 vaccination. CDR3 region: CASSLNANEQFF. DNA for the CDR3: TGTGCCAGCAGCCTCAACGCGAATGAGCAGTTCTTC.